One sample yielded the 27 T cell receptor beta chains listed below, sequenced in a study of brain T cells in children with intractable seizures. Here immunoSEQ multiplex PCR was the method, and the copy in TCRdb shows in-frame clones only, minus some. This sample carries 65,000 to 85,000 clones, 90% to 95% of them seen once, and the ten largest clones take over 1.5%. This sample comprised peripheral blood, obtained at surgery. Every receptor here comes from a boy younger than two with tuberous sclerosis and intractable seizures.

V is TRBV6-1 and J is TRBJ1-2, with 7 nucleotides matching TRBD1. CDR3 length: 15 amino acids. CDR1 MNHNS and CDR2 SASEGT come from the germline V gene. V shed 2 bases and J 4 bases; nucleotides not matched to a gene: 7. CDR3 sequence reads: CASSESGGGGYGYTF. The CDR3 DNA is TGTGCCAGCAGTGAATCAGGGGGTGGCGGCTATGGCTACACCTTC.

The rearrangement joins TRBV27 to TRBJ1-2; D perhaps matches TRBD1 (5 bases). This CDR3 has 14 amino acids. CDR1 and CDR2 (germline): MNHEY, SMNVEV (reference sequence). The V end was cut by 2 bases, the J end by 4 bases, with 11 bases between. CDR3 DNA: TGTGCCAGCAGTTTAAGAGGGGTGGGCTATGGCTACACCTTC. Encoded protein: CASSLRGVGYGYTF.

The J gene is TRBJ2-3, the V gene TRBV6-5, with unresolved D. The ends were cut back, 6 bases at V and 5 bases at J, with 9 bases in the middle. The CDR3 is 12 amino acids. Germline CDR1 is MNHEY and CDR2 is SVGAGI. The CDR3 nucleotides are TGTGCCAGCAGGGCACAAGGAGATACGCAGTATTTT. Residues: CASRAQGDTQYF.

This chain joins TRBV6-5 and TRBJ1-1; D uncertain. CDR1 is MNHEY, CDR2 SVGAGI, per germline. V was pared by 9 bases and J by 0 bases, with 14 bases between. CDR3 length equals 14 residues. The CDR3 spells CASRQGALNTEAFF. Written as DNA, the CDR3 is TGTGCCAGTCGACAAGGTGCCCTGAACACTGAAGCTTTCTTT.

This clone appeared once. V gene TRBV5-1 combines with J gene TRBJ1-2; the match to TRBD1 covers 8 bases. The CDR3 is 13 amino acids. V gave up 4 bases and J gave up 6 bases; unmatched junction bases: 5. Per germline, CDR1 SGHRS and CDR2 YFSETQ. CDR3 protein: CASSPTGEDGYTF. The CDR3 DNA is TGCGCCAGCAGCCCGACAGGGGAGGATGGCTACACCTTC.

V usage is TRBV28 and J usage is TRBJ2-5, with 8 nucleotides matching TRBD2. Per the germline V gene, CDR1 is MDHEN and CDR2 is SYDVKM. V lost 4 bases, J lost 4 bases, and 2 bases stayed unmatched. This CDR3 has 13 residues. The CDR3 nucleotides are TGTGCCAGCAGTTCCGGGGGGGGAGAGACCCAGTACTTC. It codes for CASSSGGGETQYF.

The V gene is TRBV11-3, the J gene TRBJ2-4, with TRBD1 matching 7 bases. CDR1 and CDR2 (germline): SGHNT, YENEEA. V lost 5 bases, J lost 0 bases, and 10 bases stayed unmatched. This CDR3 comprises 17 residues. CDR3 bases: TGTGCCAGCAGCATACACAGGGGAGACCTAGCCAAAAACATTCAGTACTTC. This codes for CASSIHRGDLAKNIQYF. The full variable domain, in which reference TRBV11-3 and TRBJ2-4 provide the parts outside the CDR3, is EAGVVQSPRYKIIEKKQPVAFWCNPISGHNTLYWYLQNLGQGPELLIRYENEEAVDDSQLPKDRFSAERLKGVDSTLKIQPAELGDSAVYLCASSIHRGDLAKNIQYFGAGTRLSVL.

V and J are TRBV6-6 and TRBJ1-1; D may be TRBD1 (5 bases). Germline CDR1 is MNHNY and CDR2 is SVGAGI (reference sequence). V lost 11 bases to trimming and J lost 6 bases, with 13 bases between them. The CDR3 runs to 11 residues. The CDR3 is CALRGGSEAFF. DNA of the CDR3: TGTGCCCTAAGGGGAGGGTCTGAAGCTTTCTTT.

V is TRBV18 and J is TRBJ2-5; D unresolved. The germline V gene has CDR1 KGHSH and CDR2 LQKENI. The CDR3 is 12 residues long. Trimming shortened V by 5 bases and J by 4 bases, and 8 bases separated the two germline ends. CDR3 DNA sequence: TGTGCCAGCTCAAGGTCAGGAGAGACCCAGTACTTC. The encoded protein is CASSRSGETQYF.

The rearrangement links TRBV7-9 to TRBJ1-2; D might be TRBD1 (5 bases). CDR1 and CDR2 (germline): SEHNR, FQNEAQ (reference sequence). V was shortened by 2 bases and J by 3 bases, with 13 bases between the two germline ends. This CDR3 has 15 residues. CDR3: CASSLSGGYDYGYTF. DNA of the CDR3: TGTGCCAGCAGCTTATCCGGGGGGTATGACTATGGCTACACCTTC.

J is TRBJ2-1 and V is TRBV30, with a tentative D call TRBD2 (6 bases). Germline V gene lookup returns CDR1 GTSNPN and CDR2 SVGIG (reference sequence). Trimming cost V 5 bases and J 0 bases, with 8 bases left between them. CDR3 length: 13 residues. In DNA, the CDR3 is TGTGCCTGGGGACTAAGCTCCTACAATGAGCAGTTCTTC. Amino acid sequence: CAWGLSSYNEQFF.

The gene calls are TRBV5-1 and TRBJ1-1; D remains ambiguous. The CDR3 sequence is 13 residues long. The germline V gene encodes CDR1 SGHRS and CDR2 YFSETQ. V shed 0 bases and J shed 1 base, with 4 bases lying between them. CDR3 protein: CASSLAKNTEAFF. The CDR3 DNA reads TGCGCCAGCAGCTTGGCCAAGAACACTGAAGCTTTCTTT. Drawing the rest from reference TRBV5-1 and TRBJ1-1, the complete variable domain is KAGVTQTPRYLIKTRGQQVTLSCSPISGHRSVSWYQQTPGQGLQFLFEYFSETQRNKGNFPGRFSGRQFSNSRSEMNVSTLELGDSALYLCASSLAKNTEAFFGQGTRLTVV.

The table lists this clone with a count of one. This rearrangement joins TRBV14 to TRBJ1-6; 7 positions agree with TRBD1. The CDR3 covers 16 residues. Unmatched junction bases numbered 11, after V lost 4 bases and J lost 8 bases. CDR1 and CDR2 from the germline V gene are SGHDN and FVKESK. CDR3 protein: CASSPTTGLVDSPLHF. Here the CDR3 DNA reads TGTGCCAGCAGCCCAACGACAGGGTTAGTTGATTCACCCCTCCACTTT.

The rearrangement uses TRBV29-1 and TRBJ1-2, with no clear D. The CDR3 extends over 14 amino acids. With 4 bases removed from V and 4 bases from J, the gap between germline ends came to 16 bases. Germline-derived CDR1 and CDR2 are SQVTM and ANQGSEA. DNA for the CDR3: TGCAGCGTTGCGGGGAGGGAATTTCCCTATGGCTACACCTTC. Protein: CSVAGREFPYGYTF.

The CDR3 nucleotides read TGCGCCAGCAGCTTGGGAGCTGGGCAGGGGGCCTACGAGCAGTACTTC. Its protein product is CASSLGAGQGAYEQYF. V is TRBV5-1 and J is TRBJ2-7; 7 nucleotides align to TRBD1. CDR3 length: 16 residues. CDR1 and CDR2 from the germline V gene are SGHRS and YFSETQ. Losses at the gene ends were 0 bases for V and 2 bases for J; bases not matched to a gene: 8. The full variable domain, its missing parts supplied by reference TRBV5-1 and TRBJ2-7, is KAGVTQTPRYLIKTRGQQVTLSCSPISGHRSVSWYQQTPGQGLQFLFEYFSETQRNKGNFPGRFSGRQFSNSRSEMNVSTLELGDSALYLCASSLGAGQGAYEQYFGPGTRLTVT.

The V and J genes are TRBV19 and TRBJ1-4, with D maybe TRBD1 (6 bases). The V end lost 5 bases, the J end lost 7 bases, and 20 bases lay between the germline ends. Germline V lookup: CDR1 LNHDA, CDR2 SQIVND (reference sequence). The CDR3 is 16 amino acids. This CDR3 is CASSEPTGRGREKLFF. The DNA of the CDR3 is TGTGCCAGTAGTGAACCAACAGGGAGGGGACGTGAAAAACTGTTTTTT.

The chain uses TRBV24-1 and TRBJ2-5, with 11 bases that match TRBD1. J was trimmed by 1 base and V by 3 bases; bases with no gene match: 3. The CDR3 is 16 residues long. Germline V gives CDR1 KGHDR, CDR2 SFDVKD. CDR3 sequence: CATSDTGTGGQETQYF. The CDR3 DNA is TGTGCCACCAGTGATACCGGGACAGGGGGCCAAGAGACCCAGTACTTC.

The rearrangement joins TRBV24-1 to TRBJ2-7, with 9 bases matching TRBD2. Germline V CDR1 and CDR2: KGHDR, SFDVKD. V was clipped by 4 bases and J by 3 bases; unmatched bases: 0. This CDR3 spans 13 amino acids. The CDR3 sequence: CATSETSGYEQYF. CDR3 in DNA: TGTGCCACCAGTGAGACTAGCGGCTACGAGCAGTACTTC.

V gene TRBV29-1 combines with J gene TRBJ2-3; 9 positions agree with TRBD2. The CDR3 has 16 residues. Germline trimming cut 0 bases from V and 4 bases from J; bases unmatched to any gene: 8. CDR1 is SQVTM, CDR2 ANQGSEA, per germline. The CDR3 bases are TGCAGCGTTGAAGAAGCGGGAGGCTTGGAAGCAGATACGCAGTATTTT. Its protein product is CSVEEAGGLEADTQYF.

The chain has TRBV27 and TRBJ2-7; the D gene is possibly TRBD1 (5 bases). Looked up from germline, CDR1 is MNHEY and CDR2 is SMNVEV (reference sequence). Trimming removed 4 bases from V and 5 bases from J, with 12 bases in between. The CDR3 spans 13 residues. CDR3 DNA sequence: TGTGCCAGCAGTTATAGGGGTCTTAACGAGCAGTACTTC. It translates to CASSYRGLNEQYF.

This clone was counted only a few times. This chain joins TRBV30 and TRBJ1-5, with D uncertain. V was cut by 0 bases and J by 4 bases, with 10 bases left in between. The CDR3 is made up of 14 amino acids. Germline CDR1 is GTSNPN and CDR2 is SVGIG (reference sequence). CDR3 sequence reads: CAWSVRLMNQPQHF. The CDR3 nucleotides are TGTGCCTGGAGTGTACGACTGATGAATCAGCCCCAGCATTTT.

The genes are TRBV6-5 and TRBJ1-2; D is undetermined. The CDR3 spans 15 residues. The germline V and J ends were trimmed by 6 bases and 0 bases, with 14 bases remaining between them. Germline CDR1 is MNHEY and CDR2 is SVGAGI. DNA of the CDR3: TGTGCCAGCAGCCCGGCCGCACATACTAACTATGGCTACACCTTC. This gives the protein CASSPAAHTNYGYTF.

The chain links TRBV18 to TRBJ1-5, with D unresolved. Deletions cut 4 bases from V and 3 bases from J, with 16 bases between. The germline CDR1 and CDR2 sequences are KGHSH and LQKENI. The CDR3 is made up of 16 amino acids. The CDR3 protein is CASSLFPGMANQPQHF. The CDR3 DNA is TGTGCCAGCTCACTTTTCCCGGGCATGGCCAATCAGCCCCAGCATTTT.

V is TRBV18 and J is TRBJ2-3; 7 bases are shared with TRBD1. The V gene's germline CDR1 is KGHSH and CDR2 LQKENI. The CDR3 spans 15 residues. With V trimmed by 3 bases and J by 5 bases, 8 bases remained unmatched. The CDR3 spells CASSPLRQGRDTQYF. The CDR3, as DNA: TGTGCCAGCTCACCGCTTAGACAGGGCAGAGATACGCAGTATTTT.

The chain employs TRBV7-9 and TRBJ1-5, with D unresolved. This CDR3 is built from 13 residues. V shed 1 base and J shed 5 bases, with 6 bases lying between them. The germline gives CDR1 SEHNR, CDR2 FQNEAQ (reference sequence). CDR3 sequence (DNA): TGTGCCAGCAGCTTAGTTGCGGATCAGCCCCAGCATTTT. Translated: CASSLVADQPQHF.

The rearrangement joins TRBV6-5 to TRBJ1-1; tentative D call: TRBD1 (6 bases). CDR3 length: 15 amino acids. Trimming left V 2 bases short and J 4 bases short, with 14 bases between. From germline, CDR1 is MNHEY and CDR2 SVGAGI. Here the CDR3 DNA reads TGTGCCAGCAGTTACGCGGCAGGGGTCGGCACTGAAGCTTTCTTT. Its protein is CASSYAAGVGTEAFF.

J is TRBJ1-3 and V is TRBV4-2, with TRBD1 matching over 7 bases. The trim removed 3 bases at V and 5 bases at J, leaving 7 bases unmatched. The CDR3 covers 15 residues. Germline V gene data show CDR1 as LGHNA and CDR2 as YNFKEQ. For the CDR3, the DNA is TGTGCCAGCAGCCACCCCGAGGACAGGCGAAACACCATATATTTT. It yields the protein CASSHPEDRRNTIYF.